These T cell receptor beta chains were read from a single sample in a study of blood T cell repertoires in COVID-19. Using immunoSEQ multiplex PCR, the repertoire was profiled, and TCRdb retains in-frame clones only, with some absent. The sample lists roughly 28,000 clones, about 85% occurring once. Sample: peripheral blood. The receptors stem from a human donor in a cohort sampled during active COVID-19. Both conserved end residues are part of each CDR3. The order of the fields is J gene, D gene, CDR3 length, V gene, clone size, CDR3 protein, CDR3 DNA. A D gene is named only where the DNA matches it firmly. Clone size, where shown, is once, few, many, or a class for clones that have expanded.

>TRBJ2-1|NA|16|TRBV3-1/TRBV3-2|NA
CASSLALQGSGNEQFF
TGTGCCAGCAGCCTCGCCCTACAGGGAAGTGGGAATGAGCAGTTCTTC
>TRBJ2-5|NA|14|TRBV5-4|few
CASSSTPRGETQYF
TGTGCCAGCAGCTCGACCCCTCGCGGGGAGACCCAGTACTTC
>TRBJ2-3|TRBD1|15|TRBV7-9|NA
CASSRQGGNLDTQYF
TGTGCCAGCAGCAGACAGGGGGGCAATTTAGATACGCAGTATTTT
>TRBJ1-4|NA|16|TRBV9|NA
CASSVGGSATNEKLFF
TGTGCCAGCAGCGTAGGTGGGAGTGCAACTAATGAAAAACTGTTTTTT
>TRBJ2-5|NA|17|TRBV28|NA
CASSLTPTRTDQETQYF
TGTGCCAGCAGTTTAACCCCGACAAGGACAGACCAAGAGACCCAGTACTTC
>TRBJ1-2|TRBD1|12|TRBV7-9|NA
CASEQGIPVYTF
TGTGCCAGCGAACAGGGGATTCCTGTCTACACCTTC
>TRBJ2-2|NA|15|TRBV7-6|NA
CASSLGSGNTGELFF
TGTGCCAGCAGCTTAGGGTCCGGGAACACCGGGGAGCTGTTTTTT
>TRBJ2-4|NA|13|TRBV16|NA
CASSHSPTAGKNF
TGTGCCAGCAGCCACTCGCCGACCGCAGGGAAGAACTTC
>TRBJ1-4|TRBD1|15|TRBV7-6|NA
CASSLETGSNEKLFF
TGTGCCAGCAGCTTAGAGACAGGGTCAAATGAAAAACTGTTTTTT
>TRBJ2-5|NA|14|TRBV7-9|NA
CASSLAWGVETQYF
TGTGCCAGCAGCTTAGCTTGGGGGGTCGAGACCCAGTACTTC
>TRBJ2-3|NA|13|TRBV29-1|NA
CSVAGTSTDTQYF
TGCAGCGTTGCCGGGACTAGCACAGATACGCAGTATTTT
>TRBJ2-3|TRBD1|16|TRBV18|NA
CASSPNRGRPTDTQYF
TGTGCCAGCTCACCCAACAGGGGCCGACCTACAGATACGCAGTATTTT
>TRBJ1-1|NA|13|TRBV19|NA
CASKEGKNTEAFF
TGTGCCAGTAAGGAGGGGAAGAACACTGAAGCTTTCTTT
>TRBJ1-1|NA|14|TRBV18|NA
CASSRTGQNTEAFF
TGTGCCAGCTCACGAACAGGACAGAACACTGAAGCTTTCTTT
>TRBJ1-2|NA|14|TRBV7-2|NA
CASSLAQARYGYTF
TGTGCCAGCAGCTTAGCGCAGGCCCGCTATGGCTACACCTTC
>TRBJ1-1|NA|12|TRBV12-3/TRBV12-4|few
CASRSGRMEAFF
TGTGCCAGCAGATCCGGTCGTATGGAAGCTTTCTTT
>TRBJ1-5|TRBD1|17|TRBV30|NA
CAWSPGTGLFSNQPQHF
TGTGCCTGGAGTCCCGGGACAGGGCTCTTTAGCAATCAGCCCCAGCATTTT
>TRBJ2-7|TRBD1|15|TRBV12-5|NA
CASGLGTGSSYEQYF
TGTGCTAGTGGTTTGGGGACAGGGAGCTCCTACGAGCAGTACTTC
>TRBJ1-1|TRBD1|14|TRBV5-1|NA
CASSSGQGNTEAFF
TGCGCCAGCAGCTCGGGACAGGGGAACACTGAAGCTTTCTTT
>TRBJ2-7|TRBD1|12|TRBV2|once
CASRANDRVSYF
TGTGCCAGCAGGGCGAACGACAGGGTCTCATACTTC
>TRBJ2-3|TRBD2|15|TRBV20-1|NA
CSASRAGVGTDTQYF
TGCAGTGCTAGTAGGGCGGGAGTGGGGACAGATACGCAGTATTTT
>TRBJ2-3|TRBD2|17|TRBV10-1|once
CASSGLAGPLVTDTQYF
TGCGCCAGCAGTGGGCTAGCGGGCCCCCTTGTCACAGATACGCAGTATTTT
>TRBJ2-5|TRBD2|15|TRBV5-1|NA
CASSSGLAGEETQYF
TGCGCCAGCAGCTCAGGACTAGCGGGAGAAGAGACCCAGTACTTC
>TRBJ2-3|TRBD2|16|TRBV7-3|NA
CASSLIPSGGPDTQYF
TGTGCCAGCAGCTTAATTCCTAGCGGGGGCCCAGATACGCAGTATTTT
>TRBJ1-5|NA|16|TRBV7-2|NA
CASSLSTATSNQPQHF
TGTGCCAGCAGCTTATCGACAGCTACTAGCAATCAGCCCCAGCATTTT
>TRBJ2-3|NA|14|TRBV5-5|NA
CASSFLGATDTQYF
TGTGCCAGCAGCTTTCTGGGGGCAACAGATACGCAGTATTTT
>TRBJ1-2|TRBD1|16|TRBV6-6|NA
CASSYADRRGNYGYTF
TGTGCCAGCAGTTATGCGGACAGGCGCGGGAACTATGGCTACACCTTC
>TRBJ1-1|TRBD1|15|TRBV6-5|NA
CASSPGTVTNTEAFF
TGTGCCAGCAGCCCCGGGACAGTAACGAACACTGAAGCTTTCTTT
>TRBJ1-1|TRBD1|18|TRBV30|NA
CAWSPRQGKSGLNTEAFF
TGTGCCTGGAGTCCCCGACAGGGAAAATCGGGGCTGAACACTGAAGCTTTCTTT
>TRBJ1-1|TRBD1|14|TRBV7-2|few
CASRPQGAPTEAFF
TGTGCCAGCAGGCCACAGGGGGCGCCCACTGAAGCTTTCTTT
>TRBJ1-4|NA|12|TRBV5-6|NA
CASSLRGEKLFF
TGTGCCAGCAGCTTGAGGGGCGAAAAACTGTTTTTT
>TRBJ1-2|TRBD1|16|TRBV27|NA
CASSPRGQGAPYGYTF
TGTGCCAGCAGTCCACGTGGACAGGGGGCGCCCTATGGCTACACCTTC
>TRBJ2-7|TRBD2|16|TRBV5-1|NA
CASSSRLAGTAYEQYF
TGCGCCAGCAGCTCCAGACTAGCGGGGACCGCCTACGAGCAGTACTTC
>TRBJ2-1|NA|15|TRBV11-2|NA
CASSSMGGSHNEQFF
TGTGCCAGCAGCTCGATGGGGGGATCCCACAATGAGCAGTTCTTC
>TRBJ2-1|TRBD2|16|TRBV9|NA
CASSAGTSGGNNEQFF
TGTGCCAGCAGCGCCGGGACTAGCGGGGGGAACAATGAGCAGTTCTTC
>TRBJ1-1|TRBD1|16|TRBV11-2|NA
CASSLGQGLMNTEAFF
TGTGCCAGCAGCTTAGGACAGGGGTTAATGAACACTGAAGCTTTCTTT
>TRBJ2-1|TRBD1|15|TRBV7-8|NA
CASSFTGQVKNEQFF
TGTGCCAGCAGCTTCACCGGACAGGTAAAAAATGAGCAGTTCTTC
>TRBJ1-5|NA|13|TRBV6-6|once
CASSYSENQPQHF
TGTGCCAGCAGTTACTCGGAGAACCAGCCCCAGCATTTT